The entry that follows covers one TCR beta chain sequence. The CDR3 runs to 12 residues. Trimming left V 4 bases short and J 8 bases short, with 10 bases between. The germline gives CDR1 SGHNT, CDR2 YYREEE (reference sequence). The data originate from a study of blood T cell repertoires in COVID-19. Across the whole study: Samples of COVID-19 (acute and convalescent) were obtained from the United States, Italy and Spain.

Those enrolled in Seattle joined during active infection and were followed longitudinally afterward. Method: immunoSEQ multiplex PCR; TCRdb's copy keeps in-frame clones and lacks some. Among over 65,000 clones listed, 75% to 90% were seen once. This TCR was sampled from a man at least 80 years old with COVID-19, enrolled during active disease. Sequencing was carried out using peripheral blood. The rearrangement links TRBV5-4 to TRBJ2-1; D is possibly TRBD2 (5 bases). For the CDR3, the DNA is TGTGCCAGCAGCCCTGAGAGGGATGAGCAGTTCTTC. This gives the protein CASSPERDEQFF.